A selection of T cell receptor beta chains follows, all from one sample in a study of blood T cells in healthy people across ages. TCRdb recomputed calls from the 5' RACE reads with MiXCR, one row per CDR3 protein. This sample has about 620,000 distinct CDR3 sequences, with around 21% found just once. Sequences were obtained from blood. These receptors came from a man aged 70-80 years in good health. Each CDR3 is given with its conserved first and last residue. A D gene is named only where the DNA matches it firmly. The listing skips clone size in some rows; elsewhere it reads once, few, many or a size class.

j_call d_call clone_size v_call cdr3_nt cdr3_aa
TRBJ2-7 TRBD1 - TRBV28 TGTGCCAGCAGTACCTCCGGGACAGGGTCCTACGAGCAGTACTTC CASSTSGTGSYEQYF
TRBJ2-5 - once TRBV20-1 TGCAGTGCCAAAAACGGACCTTGGGGGGAGCAGTACTTC CSAKNGPWGEQYF
TRBJ2-2 - - TRBV21-1 TGTGCCAGCAGCACCCAAAACCGAGCCTCGAACACCGGGGAGCTGTTTTTT CASSTQNRASNTGELFF
TRBJ2-3 - - TRBV20-1 TGCAGTGCTAGATTTCTAGGTGGAGATACGCAGTATTTT CSARFLGGDTQYF
TRBJ2-6 - few TRBV6-2/TRBV6-3 TGTGCCAGCAAAGACACCTCTGGGGCCAACGTCCTGACTTTC CASKDTSGANVLTF
TRBJ2-7 TRBD1 few TRBV12-3/TRBV12-4 TGTGCCAGCACCCCGACAGGGGAGGTTAACGAGCAGTACTTC CASTPTGEVNEQYF
TRBJ2-7 - - TRBV29-1 TGCAGCGTTGGGGATAGCTACGAGCAGTACTTC CSVGDSYEQYF
TRBJ2-5 TRBD2 many TRBV20-1 TGCAGTGCTAGAGAGCTAGCGGGAGTGAGGGAGACCCAGTACTTC CSARELAGVRETQYF
TRBJ1-3 TRBD1 few TRBV20-1 TGCAGTGCGGACACAGGGGGCGCGGGAGGAAACACCATATATTTT CSADTGGAGGNTIYF
TRBJ2-1 - - TRBV25-1 TGTGCCAGCAGTGAAATCCCCGGGGATGGTGATGAGCAGTTCTTC CASSEIPGDGDEQFF
TRBJ2-2 TRBD2 - TRBV20-1 TGCAGTGCTAGAGACTCGGGACTAGCGGGGACCGGGGAGCTGTTTTTT CSARDSGLAGTGELFF
TRBJ2-3 TRBD2 - TRBV6-1 TGTGCCAGCAGCCCGGGAGGAGCGGGAGCGGGAGATACGCAGTATTTT CASSPGGAGAGDTQYF
TRBJ2-1 TRBD2 few TRBV6-5 TGTGCCAGCAGTTACTCGACTAGCGGTATAAGGGATGAGCAGTTCTTC CASSYSTSGIRDEQFF